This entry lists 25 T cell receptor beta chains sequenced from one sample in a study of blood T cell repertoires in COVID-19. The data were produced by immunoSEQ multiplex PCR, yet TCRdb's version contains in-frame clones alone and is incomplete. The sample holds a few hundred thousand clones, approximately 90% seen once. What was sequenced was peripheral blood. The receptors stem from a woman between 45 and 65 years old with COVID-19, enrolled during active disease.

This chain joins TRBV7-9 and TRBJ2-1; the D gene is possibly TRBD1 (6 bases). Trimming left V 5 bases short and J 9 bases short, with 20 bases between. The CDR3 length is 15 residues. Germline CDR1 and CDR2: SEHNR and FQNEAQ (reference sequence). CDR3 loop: CASSHNPTGRVEQFF. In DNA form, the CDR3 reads TGTGCCAGCAGCCACAATCCGACAGGACGAGTTGAGCAGTTCTTC. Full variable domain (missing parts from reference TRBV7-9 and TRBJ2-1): DTGVSQNPRHKITKRGQNVTFRCDPISEHNRLYWYRQTLGQGPEFLTYFQNEAQLEKSRLLSDRFSAERPKGSFSTLEIQRTEQGDSAMYLCASSHNPTGRVEQFFGPGTRLTVL.

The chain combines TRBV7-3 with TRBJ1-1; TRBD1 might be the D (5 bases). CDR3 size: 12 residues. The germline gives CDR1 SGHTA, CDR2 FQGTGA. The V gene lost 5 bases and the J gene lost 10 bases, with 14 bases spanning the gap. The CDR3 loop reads CASSGIRGGAFF. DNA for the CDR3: TGTGCCAGCAGCGGCATTAGGGGAGGAGCTTTCTTT.

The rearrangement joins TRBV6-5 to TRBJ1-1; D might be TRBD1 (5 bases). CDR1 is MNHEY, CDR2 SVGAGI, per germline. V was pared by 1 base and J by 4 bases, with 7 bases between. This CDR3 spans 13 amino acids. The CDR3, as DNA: TGTGCCAGCAGTTACTGGGGGGTCACTGAAGCTTTCTTT. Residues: CASSYWGVTEAFF.

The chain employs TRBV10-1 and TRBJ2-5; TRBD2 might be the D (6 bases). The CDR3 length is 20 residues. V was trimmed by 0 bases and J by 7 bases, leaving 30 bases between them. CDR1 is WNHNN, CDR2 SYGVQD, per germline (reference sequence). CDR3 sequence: CASSESSLGCGGFFFLTQYF. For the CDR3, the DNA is TGCGCCAGCAGTGAGTCGTCGCTTGGTTGTGGGGGGTTCTTTTTTCTGACCCAGTACTTC.

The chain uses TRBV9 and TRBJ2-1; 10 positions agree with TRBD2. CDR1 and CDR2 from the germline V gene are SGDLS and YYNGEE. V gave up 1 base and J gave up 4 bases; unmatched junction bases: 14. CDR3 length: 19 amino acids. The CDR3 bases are TGTGCCAGCAGCGTAATCGACCTTTCTAGCGGGAGTAGGTACAATGAGCAGTTCTTC. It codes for CASSVIDLSSGSRYNEQFF.

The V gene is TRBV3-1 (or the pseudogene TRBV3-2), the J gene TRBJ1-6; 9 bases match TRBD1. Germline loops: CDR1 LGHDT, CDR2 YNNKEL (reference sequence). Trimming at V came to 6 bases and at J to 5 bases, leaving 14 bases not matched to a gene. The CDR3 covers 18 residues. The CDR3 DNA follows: TGTGCCAGCAGTCTTACGGGCCCGACAGGGGGAAATAATTCACCCCTCCACTTT. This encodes CASSLTGPTGGNNSPLHF.

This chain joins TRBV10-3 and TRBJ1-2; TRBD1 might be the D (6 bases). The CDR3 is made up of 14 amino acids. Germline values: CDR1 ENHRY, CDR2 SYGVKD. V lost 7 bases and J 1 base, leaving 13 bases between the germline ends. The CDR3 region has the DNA TGTGCCATCAACCCGGGACAAATTAACTATGGCTACACCTTC. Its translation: CAINPGQINYGYTF.

This CDR3 reads CASSRGGELFF. DNA for the CDR3: TGTGCCAGCTCTAGGGGCGGGGAGCTGTTTTTT. The V gene is TRBV3-1 (or the pseudogene TRBV3-2), the J gene TRBJ2-2; the D gene is possibly TRBD1 (5 bases). This CDR3 is 11 amino acids long. The V gene lost 8 bases and the J gene lost 7 bases, with 8 bases spanning the gap. Germline lookup yields CDR1 LGHDT and CDR2 YNNKEL (reference sequence).

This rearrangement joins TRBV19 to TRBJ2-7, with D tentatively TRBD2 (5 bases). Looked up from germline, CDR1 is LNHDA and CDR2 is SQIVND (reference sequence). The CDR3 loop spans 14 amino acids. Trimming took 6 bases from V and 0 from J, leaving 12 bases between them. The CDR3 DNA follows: TGTGCCAGTAGCACGACGGGGAGCTCCTACGAGCAGTACTTC. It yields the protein CASSTTGSSYEQYF.

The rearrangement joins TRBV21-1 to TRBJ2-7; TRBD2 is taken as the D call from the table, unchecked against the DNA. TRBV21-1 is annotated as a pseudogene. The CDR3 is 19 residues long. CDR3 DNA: TGTGCCAGCAGCACCATAAAGACTAGCGGGAGGAGGTTTGGTTACGAGCAGTACTTC. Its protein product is CASSTIKTSGRRFGYEQYF.

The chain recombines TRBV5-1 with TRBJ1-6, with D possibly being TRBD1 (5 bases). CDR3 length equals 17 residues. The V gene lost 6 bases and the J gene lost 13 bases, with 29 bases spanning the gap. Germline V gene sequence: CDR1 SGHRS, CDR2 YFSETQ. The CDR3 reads CASTEGVGVLEFGPLHF. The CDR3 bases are TGCGCCAGCACGGAAGGGGTCGGAGTCCTGGAGTTTGGGCCCCTCCACTTT.

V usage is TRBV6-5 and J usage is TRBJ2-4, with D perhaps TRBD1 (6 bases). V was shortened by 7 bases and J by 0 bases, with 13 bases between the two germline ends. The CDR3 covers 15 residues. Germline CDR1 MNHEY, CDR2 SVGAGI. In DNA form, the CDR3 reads TGTGCCAGCACCCCACAGGGAATAGCCAAAAACATTCAGTACTTC. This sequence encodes CASTPQGIAKNIQYF.

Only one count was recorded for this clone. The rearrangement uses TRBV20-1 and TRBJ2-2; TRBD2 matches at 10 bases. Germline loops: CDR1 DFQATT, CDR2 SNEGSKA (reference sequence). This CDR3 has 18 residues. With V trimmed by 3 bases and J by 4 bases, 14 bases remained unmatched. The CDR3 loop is CSASVASGSMGGTGELFF. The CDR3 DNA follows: TGCAGTGCTAGTGTTGCTAGCGGGAGCATGGGCGGCACCGGGGAGCTGTTTTTT.

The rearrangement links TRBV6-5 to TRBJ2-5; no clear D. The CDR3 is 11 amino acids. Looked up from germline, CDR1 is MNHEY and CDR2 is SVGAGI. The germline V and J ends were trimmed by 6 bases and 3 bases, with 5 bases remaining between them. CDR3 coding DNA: TGTGCCAGCAGCCCCGAAGAGACCCAGTACTTC. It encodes CASSPEETQYF.

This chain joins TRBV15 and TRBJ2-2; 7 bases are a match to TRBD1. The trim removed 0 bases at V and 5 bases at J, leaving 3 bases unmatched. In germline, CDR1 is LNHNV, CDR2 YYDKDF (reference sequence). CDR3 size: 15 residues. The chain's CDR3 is CATSRETGSTGELFF. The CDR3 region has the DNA TGTGCCACCAGCAGAGAGACAGGGAGTACCGGGGAGCTGTTTTTT.

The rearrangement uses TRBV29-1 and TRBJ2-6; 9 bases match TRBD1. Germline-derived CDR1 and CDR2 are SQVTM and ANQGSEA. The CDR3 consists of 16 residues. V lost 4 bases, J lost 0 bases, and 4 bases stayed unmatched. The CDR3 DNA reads TGCAGCGTTGTAGGACAGGGGAACTCTGGGGCCAACGTCCTGACTTTC. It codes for CSVVGQGNSGANVLTF.

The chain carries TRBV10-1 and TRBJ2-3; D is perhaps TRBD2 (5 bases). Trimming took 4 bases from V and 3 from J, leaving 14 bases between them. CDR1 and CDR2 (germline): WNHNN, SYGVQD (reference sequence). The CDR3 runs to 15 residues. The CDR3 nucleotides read TGCGCCAGCAGTGGAGAGAGGGCCGGGACAGATACGCAGTATTTT. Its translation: CASSGERAGTDTQYF.

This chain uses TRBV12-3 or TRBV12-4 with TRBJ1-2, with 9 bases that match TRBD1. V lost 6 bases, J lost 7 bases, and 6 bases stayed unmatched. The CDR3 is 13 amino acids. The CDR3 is CASRKGQGFGYTF. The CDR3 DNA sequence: TGTGCCAGCAGAAAGGGACAGGGCTTTGGCTACACCTTC.

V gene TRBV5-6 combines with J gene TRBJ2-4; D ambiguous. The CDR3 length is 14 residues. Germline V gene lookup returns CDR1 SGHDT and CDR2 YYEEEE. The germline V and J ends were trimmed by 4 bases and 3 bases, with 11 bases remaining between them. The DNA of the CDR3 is TGTGCCAGCAGCACCGACTTTGGCAAAAACATTCAGTACTTC. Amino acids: CASSTDFGKNIQYF.

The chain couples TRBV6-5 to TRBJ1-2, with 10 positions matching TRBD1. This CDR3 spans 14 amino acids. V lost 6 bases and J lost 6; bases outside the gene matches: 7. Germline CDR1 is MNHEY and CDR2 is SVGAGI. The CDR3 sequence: CASRPTGGADGYTF. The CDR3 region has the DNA TGTGCCAGCAGGCCGACAGGGGGCGCAGATGGCTACACCTTC.

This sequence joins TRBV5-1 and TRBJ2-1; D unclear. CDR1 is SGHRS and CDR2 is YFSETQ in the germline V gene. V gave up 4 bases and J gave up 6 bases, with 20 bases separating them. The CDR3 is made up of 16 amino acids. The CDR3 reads CASSPLEGGNPNEQFF. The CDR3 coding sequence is TGCGCCAGCAGCCCCCTCGAAGGCGGAAACCCCAATGAGCAGTTCTTC.

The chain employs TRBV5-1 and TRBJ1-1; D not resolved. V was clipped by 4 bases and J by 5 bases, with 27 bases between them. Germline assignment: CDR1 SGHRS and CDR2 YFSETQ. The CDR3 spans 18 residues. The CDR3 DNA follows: TGCGCCAGCAGCCGGACCCCCGGGGAACCTTCCCGAGGGACTGAAGCTTTCTTT. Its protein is CASSRTPGEPSRGTEAFF.

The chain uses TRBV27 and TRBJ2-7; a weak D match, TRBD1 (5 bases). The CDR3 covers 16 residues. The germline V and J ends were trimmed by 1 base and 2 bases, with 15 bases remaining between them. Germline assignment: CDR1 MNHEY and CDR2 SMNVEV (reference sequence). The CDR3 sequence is CASSLLWTLAPYEQYF. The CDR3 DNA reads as TGTGCCAGCAGTTTATTGTGGACACTTGCCCCCTACGAGCAGTACTTC.

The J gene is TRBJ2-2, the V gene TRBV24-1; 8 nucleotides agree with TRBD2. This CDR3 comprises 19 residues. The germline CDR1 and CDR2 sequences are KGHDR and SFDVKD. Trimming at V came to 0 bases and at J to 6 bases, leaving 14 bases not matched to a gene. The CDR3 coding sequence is TGTGCCACCAGTGATTTGCATGCAGATAGCGGGATAGGTGCCGGGGAGCTGTTTTTT. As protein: CATSDLHADSGIGAGELFF.

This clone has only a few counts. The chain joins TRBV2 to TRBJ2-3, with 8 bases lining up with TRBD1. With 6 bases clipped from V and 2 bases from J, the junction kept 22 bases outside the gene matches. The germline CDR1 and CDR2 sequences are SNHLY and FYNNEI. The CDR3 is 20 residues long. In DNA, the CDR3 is TGTGCCAGCAGCCCACGGGACAGGCCTGGACTCGAAGAATACACAGATACGCAGTATTTT. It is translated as CASSPRDRPGLEEYTDTQYF.